This T cell receptor (beta chain) was documented in a study of blood T cell repertoires in COVID-19. The V gene's germline CDR1 is SNHLY and CDR2 FYNNEI. V lost 0 bases and J lost 7, with 7 bases in between. The length of the CDR3 is 13 residues. TCRdb's copy holds only in-frame clones and misses some; the assay was immunoSEQ multiplex PCR. The repertoire holds approximately 120,000 clones, with around 76% as singletons. This receptor was taken from a human donor in a cohort sampled during active COVID-19. Specimen: peripheral blood. V and J are TRBV2 and TRBJ1-5; D is unclear. The CDR3 loop reads CASSEAQAQPQHF. In DNA form, the CDR3 reads TGTGCCAGCAGTGAAGCCCAAGCACAGCCCCAGCATTTT.